The clone carrying this T cell receptor (beta chain) was seen more than once but under ten times. As yet, its antigen is unknown. The sample belongs to a study of beta chain features in type 1 diabetes. The study's findings and limits: Shortening of TCRB CDR3s, moderate but significant, appeared in all four CD4+ subsets of Type 1 diabetes patients.

Expressed TCRB transcripts were sequenced after all isolated RNA was converted to cDNA. Repertoires were generated with immunoSEQ multiplex PCR, while TCRdb's copy carries only in-frame clones and drops some. Here the sample spans over 150,000 clones, approximately 8.1% being singletons. Purity exceeding 95% was reached by all sorted populations. Germline V gene sequence: CDR1 MNHNS, CDR2 SASEGT. CDR3 length equals 14 residues. The ends lost 4 bases at V and 6 bases at J; junction bases unmatched: 8. This TCR came from a man in his late teens or twenties in good health. Sequencing input: central memory CD4+ T cells from blood. The genes are TRBV6-1 and TRBJ2-7; TRBD1 matches at 8 bases. The CDR3 loop is CASSALGTGGEQYF. Here the CDR3 DNA reads TGTGCCAGCAGTGCCCTAGGGACAGGTGGCGAGCAGTACTTC.